The entry below gives a single T cell receptor (beta chain) sequence along with its context. This clone has a single count. Its antigen is currently not known. No qualities accompany the bases; no much larger clone lies one base away. The data were taken from a study of T cell changes during pregnancy in multiple sclerosis (dated by TCRdb to between 2018 and 2020). Background on the whole study: The study examined how the T cell repertoire changed over the course of pregnancy in women with multiple sclerosis.

From its cysteine to its phenylalanine, the CDR3 spans 13 amino acids. Only the CDR3 DNA is retained, 39 bases long and in frame from the first base. Relative to germline, V is missing 4 bases and J is missing 2 bases, with 0 bases of the junction outside any gene match. Based on the germline V gene, the CDR1 and CDR2 sequences are SNHLY and FYNNEI. The library was made by the immunoSEQ multiplex PCR assay. The table comes from immuneACCESS by way of TCRdb, which keeps in-frame sequences with V and J called. Part of the clones is missing from these tables; in studies checked, under half for an unresolved V gene and the rest for unknown reasons. This sample has 66,000 or so clones in its table, and 70% to 90% of those were observed once. Roughly 0.89% of the sample lies in the top ten.

The V gene is TRBV2 and the J gene is TRBJ1-2, with TRBD1 identical over 8 junction bases. The clonotype comes from a female donor in good health, enrolled as a control in a pregnancy study. The starting material was peripheral blood, obtained in the first trimester of pregnancy. The CDR3 region: CASSGQGNYGYTF. The DNA reads as follows: TGTGCCAGCAGTGGACAGGGGAACTATGGCTACACCTTC.